The subject of this entry is one T cell receptor (beta chain). These data belong to a study of blood T cell repertoires in COVID-19. About the study: Some COVID-19 samples were acute and others convalescent; all came from the United States, Italy and Spain.

Repertoires were generated with immunoSEQ multiplex PCR, while TCRdb's copy carries only in-frame clones and drops some. This table has about 100,000 clones, approximately 90% appearing once. The V gene lost 4 bases and the J gene lost 5 bases, with 10 bases spanning the gap. CDR1 and CDR2 (germline): MNHEY, SMNVEV (reference sequence). This CDR3 comprises 13 residues. Sequences were obtained from peripheral blood. The chain is built from TRBV27 and TRBJ2-3, with a weak D call TRBD2 (5 bases). This clonotype originated in a man aged 45-60 years with acute or convalescent COVID-19. CDR3 nucleotides: TGTGCCAGCAGTTCGGCCGGGAAAGATACGCAGTATTTT. This gives the protein CASSSAGKDTQYF.